One sample yielded the 18 T cell receptor beta chains listed below, sequenced in a study of shared clonotypes between healthy human individuals (TCRdb year 2020). Libraries came from the immunoSEQ multiplex PCR assay. TCRdb retrieved this table from immuneACCESS and kept in-frame rearrangements only. Not all clones are present; in checked studies, unresolved V genes account for under half, and no reason is known for the remainder. The sample data list a few hundred thousand clones, and roughly 78% of these were observed just once. More than 10% of the sample lies in the top ten. The specimen was PBMCs. Receptor source: a woman aged 40-49 years in good health. Some clones in this sample may be carry-over from other donors' samples.

CDR3 bases: TGTGCCAGCAGCTCGGACAGGAGAAATGGCTACACCTTC. Translated, it gives CASSSDRRNGYTF. The chain uses TRBV7-2 and TRBJ1-2; 7 bases fit TRBD1. Germline V gene lookup returns CDR1 SGHTA and CDR2 FQGNSA. Unmatched junction bases numbered 5, after V lost 4 bases and J lost 6 bases. CDR3 size: 13 residues.

CDR3 sequence: CASSLEAGTEAFF. CDR3 sequence (DNA): TGTGCCAGCAGCTTAGAGGCTGGAACTGAAGCTTTCTTT. The rearrangement links TRBV11-3 to TRBJ1-1, with unresolved D. The V gene lost 0 bases and the J gene lost 5 bases, with 7 bases spanning the gap. Per the germline V gene, CDR1 is SGHNT and CDR2 is YENEEA. CDR3 size: 13 residues.

The rearrangement joins TRBV15 to TRBJ1-5; no clear D gene. V lost 1 base, J lost 3 bases, and 1 base lay in between. CDR1 LNHNV and CDR2 YYDKDF come from the germline V gene (reference sequence). The CDR3 extends over 12 amino acids. This chain's CDR3 is CATSRVNQPQHF. The CDR3 bases are TGTGCCACCAGCAGAGTCAATCAGCCCCAGCATTTT. Complete variable domain (other parts from reference TRBV15 and TRBJ1-5): DAMVIQNPRYQVTQFGKPVTLSCSQTLNHNVMYWYQQKSSQAPKLLFHYYDKDFNNEADTPDNFQSRRPNTSFCFLDIRSPGLGDTAMYLCATSRVNQPQHFGDGTRLSIL.

The chain joins TRBV30 to TRBJ1-5; tentatively, D is TRBD1 (6 bases). With 1 base removed from V and 4 bases from J, the gap between germline ends came to 11 bases. The CDR3 sequence is 14 residues long. Germline CDR1 GTSNPN, CDR2 SVGIG (reference sequence). CDR3 sequence reads: CAWSGTVGNQPQHF. Written as DNA, the CDR3 is TGTGCCTGGAGTGGGACAGTAGGGAATCAGCCCCAGCATTTT.

This clone has a single count. This sequence joins TRBV7-9 and TRBJ1-1; D is perhaps TRBD1 (5 bases). From germline, CDR1 is SEHNR and CDR2 FQNEAQ (reference sequence). V shed 5 bases and J shed 1 base, with 14 bases lying between them. The length of the CDR3 is 15 residues. This chain's CDR3 is CASSPAGRWNTEAFF. CDR3 coding DNA: TGTGCCAGCAGCCCGGCGGGGCGGTGGAACACTGAAGCTTTCTTT.

CDR3 residues: CASTWGLAGRETQYF. CDR3 coding DNA: TGTGCCAGCACCTGGGGACTAGCGGGTCGAGAGACCCAGTACTTC. The chain couples TRBV2 to TRBJ2-5, with TRBD2 identical over 12 bases. The CDR3 spans 15 residues. Trimming removed 7 bases from V and 4 bases from J; junction bases left unmatched: 7. The germline gives CDR1 SNHLY, CDR2 FYNNEI.

This chain uses TRBV30 with TRBJ2-3; 14 nucleotides align to TRBD2. Germline values: CDR1 GTSNPN, CDR2 SVGIG (reference sequence). This CDR3 is 14 amino acids long. The ends lost 5 bases at V and 5 bases at J; junction bases unmatched: 3. CDR3 sequence (DNA): TGTGCCTGGGCCGGACTAGCGGGGGGAGATACGCAGTATTTT. Protein product: CAWAGLAGGDTQYF.

The chain joins TRBV4-1 to TRBJ1-3; TRBD1 is a possible D gene (6 bases). Germline V gives CDR1 MGHRA, CDR2 YSYEKL. Trimming took 1 base from V and 4 from J, leaving 14 bases between them. The CDR3 is 16 residues long. The CDR3 is CASSQVWGQVGNTIYF. The CDR3 DNA reads TGCGCCAGCAGCCAAGTATGGGGGCAGGTCGGAAACACCATATATTTT.

About this clone: Relative to the germline gene, one junction end is altered; a read error may explain this. The chain combines TRBV4-3 with TRBJ2-3; TRBD2 agrees at 8 bases. The CDR3 has 15 residues. Germline CDR1 reads LGHNA; CDR2 reads YSLEER. For the CDR3, the DNA is TGCGCCAGCAGCCAAGTTCTAGCGGGCACAGATATGCAGTATTTT. It codes for CASSQVLAGTDMQYF.

The chain is built from TRBV30 and TRBJ2-1; 10 positions match TRBD2. V was clipped by 0 bases and J by 8 bases; unmatched bases: 19. The germline V gene has CDR1 GTSNPN and CDR2 SVGIG (reference sequence). This CDR3 is built from 19 residues. The CDR3 coding sequence is TGTGCCTGGAGTGTACTCGGGGCTAGCGGGAGCCCGTTGGGGGATGAGCAGTTCTTC. The encoded protein is CAWSVLGASGSPLGDEQFF.

The J gene is TRBJ1-5, the V gene TRBV5-6; D remains unclear. This CDR3 is built from 13 residues. Trimming shortened V by 4 bases and J by 5 bases, and 10 bases separated the two germline ends. CDR1 and CDR2 (germline): SGHDT, YYEEEE. The CDR3 nucleotides are TGTGCCAGCAGCCGGGGATACTATCAGCCCCAGCATTTT. Its protein is CASSRGYYQPQHF.

The V and J genes are TRBV21-1 and TRBJ2-1. TRBV21-1 is a pseudogene locus. CDR3 length: 16 amino acids. CDR3 loop: CASSKAWGIVGNEQFF. In nucleotides, the CDR3 is TGTGCCAGCAGCAAAGCGTGGGGAATAGTCGGCAATGAGCAGTTCTTC.

The rearrangement links TRBV27 to TRBJ2-5; no clear D gene. V lost 0 bases to trimming and J lost 4 bases, with 9 bases between them. The germline CDR1 and CDR2 sequences are MNHEY and SMNVEV (reference sequence). CDR3 length: 14 amino acids. CDR3 bases: TGTGCCAGCAGTTTATCCCCGTACCGAGAGACCCAGTACTTC. Translating it yields CASSLSPYRETQYF.

This rearrangement joins TRBV7-9 to TRBJ2-1; 8 bases are a match to TRBD1. Unmatched junction bases numbered 10, after V lost 5 bases and J lost 7 bases. Per germline, CDR1 SEHNR and CDR2 FQNEAQ (reference sequence). The CDR3 covers 15 residues. The CDR3 DNA reads as TGTGCCAGCAGCGCGACACAGGGGGTGTCGAATGAGCAGTTCTTC. As protein: CASSATQGVSNEQFF.

This clone was counted between two and nine times. The J gene is TRBJ2-5, the V gene TRBV29-1; D is possibly TRBD1 (6 bases). Germline V gene lookup returns CDR1 SQVTM and CDR2 ANQGSEA. The CDR3 contains 12 residues. The V end was cut by 4 bases, the J end by 5 bases, with 11 bases between. CDR3 DNA: TGCAGCGTTGTACAGGGTTTTGAGACCCAGTACTTC. Its protein is CSVVQGFETQYF.

The chain combines TRBV19 with TRBJ1-1; the D gene is possibly TRBD1 (5 bases). CDR1 is LNHDA, CDR2 SQIVND, per germline (reference sequence). The V gene lost 3 bases and the J gene lost 5 bases, with 13 bases spanning the gap. CDR3 length: 14 amino acids. The CDR3 DNA follows: TGTGCCAGTAGTATGGCGGGGGGGGAAACTGAAGCTTTCTTT. Its translation is CASSMAGGETEAFF.

J is TRBJ2-5 and V is TRBV5-1; D is undetermined. The J call is in doubt because the DNA end fits TRBJ2-7 better. This CDR3 has 15 amino acids. From germline, CDR1 is SGHRS and CDR2 YFSETQ. CDR3 nucleotides: TGCGCCAGCAGCTTGGGTTCCGGAAAAACCTACGAGCAGTACTTC. Protein sequence: CASSLGSGKTYEQYF.

The V and J genes are TRBV21-1 and TRBJ2-4; TRBD1 is the table's D call, not checked against the DNA. TRBV21-1 is an annotated pseudogene. The CDR3 length is 18 residues. CDR3 coding DNA: TGTGCCAGCAGCAAAGGTAGGCAGGGGTCCCTAGCCAAAAACATTCAGTACTTC. Amino acids: CASSKGRQGSLAKNIQYF.